Shown below are 15 T cell receptor beta chains from a single sample sequenced in a study of CD8 T cells in Susac syndrome. RNA, at about 0.45 to 1 ug, was reverse transcribed with random hexamers. TCRdb recomputed calls from the immunoSEQ multiplex PCR reads with MiXCR, one row per CDR3 protein. The table shows about 200,000 distinct CDR3 sequences, with 85% to 95% occurring only once. Sequencing was performed on CD4+ T cells from PBMCs. The receptor set was obtained from a human donor in good health.

V is TRBV7-2 and J is TRBJ2-1; 8 nucleotides line up with TRBD2. The CDR3 totals 15 residues. The V gene's germline CDR1 is SGHTA and CDR2 FQGNSA. The V segment lost 6 bases and the J segment 2 bases; nucleotides outside the gene matches: 6. The CDR3 protein is CASSPRTSTYNEQFF. Here the CDR3 DNA reads TGTGCCAGCAGTCCTAGGACTAGCACCTACAATGAGCAGTTCTTC. The variable domain in full, completed from reference TRBV7-2 and TRBJ2-1, reads GAGVSQSPSNKVTEKGKDVELRCDPISGHTALYWYRQSLGQGLEFLIYFQGNSAPDKSGLPSDRFSAERTGGSVSTLTIQRTQQEDSAVYLCASSPRTSTYNEQFFGPGTRLTVL.

This chain uses TRBV12-3 or TRBV12-4 with TRBJ2-1; 10 bases are a match to TRBD2. There are 15 residues in the CDR3. Germline trimming cut 3 bases from V and 10 bases from J; bases unmatched to any gene: 9. CDR3 nucleotides: TGTGCCAGCAGTTTGAGTCTAGCGGGAGTGGGAGAGCAGTTCTTC. Translating it yields CASSLSLAGVGEQFF.

This chain uses TRBV7-2 with TRBJ1-2, with D maybe TRBD1 (5 bases). The CDR3 spans 14 residues. Germline V gives CDR1 SGHTA, CDR2 FQGNSA. V lost 5 bases to trimming and J lost 8 bases, with 18 bases between them. Written as DNA, the CDR3 is TGTGCCAGCAGCCCGGGGAACAGGCTCGGAGGCTACACCTTC. It is translated as CASSPGNRLGGYTF.

The chain couples TRBV12-3 or TRBV12-4 to TRBJ2-1; 7 nucleotides align to TRBD2. The CDR3 loop spans 15 amino acids. After removal of 6 bases from V and 10 bases from J, the junction contained 15 bases not matched to a gene. Here the CDR3 DNA reads TGTGCCAGCAGGCAAACTAGCGAGACCCTCAGGGAGCAGTTCTTC. Translating it yields CASRQTSETLREQFF.

The V and J genes are TRBV3-1 and TRBJ1-3; no reliable D call. Looked up from germline, CDR1 is LGHDT and CDR2 is YNNKEL (reference sequence). CDR3 length: 18 amino acids. V was trimmed by 1 base and J by 0 bases, leaving 16 bases between them. Here the CDR3 reads CASSQVAGSLFSGNTIYF. CDR3 bases: TGTGCCAGCAGCCAAGTCGCGGGGAGCCTCTTCTCTGGAAACACCATATATTTT.

The rearrangement uses TRBV29-1 and TRBJ2-2, with TRBD1 matching over 10 bases. V dropped 5 bases and J dropped 2; count of bases not matched to a gene: 2. The CDR3 has 14 residues. CDR1 is SQVTM, CDR2 ANQGSEA, per germline. CDR3 protein: CSVWTGGNTGELFF. As DNA, the CDR3 is TGCAGCGTTTGGACAGGGGGTAACACCGGGGAGCTGTTTTTT.

J is TRBJ2-3 and V is TRBV2; D not certain. Germline V gene sequence: CDR1 SNHLY, CDR2 FYNNEI. The CDR3 runs to 10 residues. V was pared by 10 bases and J by 8 bases, with 10 bases between. This CDR3 is CATLLVTQYF. DNA for the CDR3: TGTGCCACCCTCTTGGTTACGCAGTATTTT.

V gene TRBV5-1 combines with J gene TRBJ2-3; TRBD2 matches at 8 bases. V trimming: 4 bases; J trimming: 4 bases; junction bases outside the gene matches: 5. CDR1 is SGHRS, CDR2 YFSETQ, per germline. This CDR3 comprises 14 residues. CDR3: CASSPEAGADTQYF. The CDR3 coding sequence is TGCGCCAGCAGCCCCGAAGCGGGGGCAGATACGCAGTATTTT. The whole variable domain, filled in from reference TRBV5-1 and TRBJ2-3, reads KAGVTQTPRYLIKTRGQQVTLSCSPISGHRSVSWYQQTPGQGLQFLFEYFSETQRNKGNFPGRFSGRQFSNSRSEMNVSTLELGDSALYLCASSPEAGADTQYFGPGTRLTVL.

V is TRBV20-1 and J is TRBJ2-1; D gene ambiguous. Trimming removed 3 bases at V and 0 bases at J, with 12 bases between. There are 15 residues in the CDR3. The germline CDR1 and CDR2 sequences are DFQATT and SNEGSKA (reference sequence). The CDR3 region is CSASVGSSSYNEQFF. CDR3 DNA sequence: TGCAGTGCTAGCGTCGGATCTAGCTCCTACAATGAGCAGTTCTTC.

The chain has TRBV12-3 or TRBV12-4 and TRBJ1-2; D is possibly TRBD1 (6 bases). The V end lost 3 bases, the J end lost 4 bases, and 15 bases lay between the germline ends. The CDR3 sequence is 15 residues long. This chain's CDR3 is CASSFPDRPGYGYTF. Written as DNA, the CDR3 is TGTGCCAGCAGTTTCCCTGACAGGCCGGGCTATGGCTACACCTTC.

This chain joins TRBV29-1 and TRBJ2-3; TRBD2 aligns across 7 bases. This CDR3 is 14 amino acids long. Trimming at V came to 3 bases and at J to 4 bases, leaving 7 bases not matched to a gene. The germline V gene encodes CDR1 SQVTM and CDR2 ANQGSEA. The CDR3 nucleotides are TGCAGCGTTGACCCGCCAGCGGGGCCAGATACGCAGTATTTT. It is translated as CSVDPPAGPDTQYF.

CDR3 region: CAWRQGGAGGYTF. DNA of the CDR3: TGTGCCTGGAGGCAGGGAGGCGCGGGTGGCTACACCTTC. The rearrangement links TRBV30 to TRBJ1-2, with a weak D call TRBD1 (5 bases). Trimming shortened V by 3 bases and J by 7 bases, and 15 bases separated the two germline ends. Germline-derived CDR1 and CDR2 are GTSNPN and SVGIG (reference sequence). The CDR3 runs to 13 residues.

This clonotype was seen only once. The rearrangement uses TRBV5-1 and TRBJ2-1, with 7 bases fitting TRBD2. Unmatched junction bases numbered 14, after V lost 4 bases and J lost 10 bases. The germline V gene encodes CDR1 SGHRS and CDR2 YFSETQ. CDR3 length equals 15 residues. CDR3 in amino acids: CASSGRTSPQQEQFF. The CDR3 coding sequence is TGCGCCAGCAGCGGTAGGACTAGTCCTCAGCAGGAGCAGTTCTTC.

The CDR3 coding sequence is TGCAGTGCTAGAGGGTACAGCACCTATGGCTACACCTTC. This codes for CSARGYSTYGYTF. This chain joins TRBV20-1 and TRBJ1-2, with no clear D. Germline CDR1 is DFQATT and CDR2 is SNEGSKA (reference sequence). The V gene lost 1 base and the J gene lost 4 bases, with 10 bases spanning the gap. The CDR3 spans 13 residues.

The chain is built from TRBV9 and TRBJ2-5; TRBD2 matches at 7 bases. The CDR3 covers 14 residues. V trimming: 2 bases; J trimming: 1 base; junction bases outside the gene matches: 2. CDR1 and CDR2 from the germline V gene are SGDLS and YYNGEE. CDR3 sequence reads: CASSVTSAQETQYF. The CDR3 coding sequence is TGTGCCAGCAGCGTTACTAGCGCCCAAGAGACCCAGTACTTC.